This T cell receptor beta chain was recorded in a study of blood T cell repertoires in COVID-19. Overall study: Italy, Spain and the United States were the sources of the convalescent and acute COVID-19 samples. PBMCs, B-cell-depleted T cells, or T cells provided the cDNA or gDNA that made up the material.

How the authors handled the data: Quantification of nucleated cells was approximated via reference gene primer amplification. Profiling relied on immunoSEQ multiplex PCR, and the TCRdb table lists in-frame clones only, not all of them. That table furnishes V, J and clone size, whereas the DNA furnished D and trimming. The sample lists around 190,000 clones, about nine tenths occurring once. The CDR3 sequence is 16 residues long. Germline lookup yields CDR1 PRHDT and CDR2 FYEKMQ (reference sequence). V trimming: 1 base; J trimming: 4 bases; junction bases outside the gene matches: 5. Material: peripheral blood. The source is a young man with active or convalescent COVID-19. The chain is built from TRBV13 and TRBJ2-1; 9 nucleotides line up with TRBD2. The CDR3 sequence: CASSLVASGAYNEQFF. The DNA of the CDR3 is TGTGCCAGCAGCTTAGTGGCTAGCGGGGCATACAATGAGCAGTTCTTC.